Below are 17 T cell receptor beta chains sequenced from a single sample in a study of vaccination effects on CD4 cells after COVID-19. Subsequent to less than twelve days of culture, CD4+ T cells were isolated. Each participant was administered two doses of either the BNT162b2 or the mRNA-1273 vaccine. Their cognate antigens are unknown. Libraries were prepared by immunoSEQ multiplex PCR; TCRdb keeps only in-frame clonotypes and omits some of them. The repertoire includes around 40,000 clones, 72% of them detected once, and 9.5% to 10% sits in the top ten. Sample: CD4+ T cells from PBMCs cultured without peptide, taken after COVID-19 vaccination. These receptor sequences come from a human donor who received a COVID-19 vaccine.

This chain connects TRBV18 to TRBJ2-3, with no clear D. Looked up from germline, CDR1 is KGHSH and CDR2 is LQKENI. The CDR3 sequence is 15 residues long. Trimming stripped 4 bases from V and 0 bases from J, with 11 bases between. Here the CDR3 DNA reads TGTGCCAGCTCACGGGATTTTCTTAGCACAGATACGCAGTATTTT. Its protein product is CASSRDFLSTDTQYF.

The rearrangement links TRBV7-9 to TRBJ1-2; D gene uncertain. V lost 4 bases and J 7 bases, leaving 7 bases between the germline ends. The CDR3 spans 11 residues. The V gene's germline CDR1 is SEHNR and CDR2 FQNEAQ (reference sequence). CDR3 sequence: CASSSLRGYTF. CDR3 coding DNA: TGTGCCAGCAGCTCCCTTCGTGGCTACACCTTC.

The rearrangement uses TRBV12-5 and TRBJ1-1; D is undetermined. This CDR3 is built from 13 residues. Germline V gene lookup returns CDR1 LGHNT and CDR2 FRNRAP. Trimming removed 1 base from V and 5 bases from J, with 8 bases in between. The CDR3 protein is CASGLEQGTEAFF. CDR3 nucleotides: TGTGCTAGTGGTTTGGAACAAGGGACTGAAGCTTTCTTT.

CDR3 sequence: CASKTTGGTGGEKLFF. The CDR3 DNA reads as TGTGCCAGCAAAACCACCGGAGGGACAGGGGGCGAAAAACTGTTTTTT. The gene calls are TRBV5-6 and TRBJ1-4, with 12 bases identical to TRBD1. Germline V gene data show CDR1 as SGHDT and CDR2 as YYEEEE. The CDR3 length is 16 residues. V lost 6 bases and J lost 8; bases outside the gene matches: 11. The variable domain in full, completed from reference TRBV5-6 and TRBJ1-4, reads DAGVTQSPTHLIKTRGQQVTLRCSPKSGHDTVSWYQQALGQGPQFIFQYYEEEERQRGNFPDRFSGHQFPNYSSELNVNALLLGDSALYLCASKTTGGTGGEKLFFGSGTQLSVL.

The chain couples TRBV5-6 to TRBJ1-1, with 8 bases identical to TRBD1. CDR1 SGHDT and CDR2 YYEEEE come from the germline V gene. The CDR3 sequence is 14 residues long. V gave up 3 bases and J gave up 4 bases; unmatched junction bases: 5. The DNA for the CDR3 is TGTGCCAGCAGCTATCCCACAGGGGGCACTGAAGCTTTCTTT. Its translation is CASSYPTGGTEAFF.

This clone appeared once. The V and J genes are TRBV5-4 and TRBJ2-2; 7 bases are shared with TRBD1. V shed 2 bases and J 0 bases; nucleotides not matched to a gene: 1. Per germline, CDR1 SGHNT and CDR2 YYREEE (reference sequence). CDR3 length: 15 residues. The CDR3 region has the DNA TGTGCCAGCAGCTTCGGGACAGCGAACACCGGGGAGCTGTTTTTT. Its protein product is CASSFGTANTGELFF.

This sequence joins TRBV4-1 and TRBJ1-4; D uncertain. CDR1 and CDR2 (germline): MGHRA, YSYEKL. This CDR3 contains 16 residues. Trimming removed 4 bases at V and 0 bases at J, with 12 bases between. The DNA of the CDR3 is TGCGCCAGCAGCCCTCAACAGCTCGCAACTAATGAAAAACTGTTTTTT. Translated, it gives CASSPQQLATNEKLFF.

V usage is TRBV19 and J usage is TRBJ1-4; 8 nucleotides agree with TRBD1. Trimming took 6 bases from V and 8 from J; bases not matched to a gene: 11. This CDR3 comprises 15 residues. Germline values: CDR1 LNHDA, CDR2 SQIVND (reference sequence). The chain's CDR3 is CASRPNRGAVEKLFF. As DNA, the CDR3 is TGTGCCAGTAGGCCTAACAGGGGGGCCGTGGAAAAACTGTTTTTT.

The chain has TRBV2 and TRBJ1-5; 8 nucleotides align to TRBD1. J gave up 0 bases and V 5 bases, and 18 bases lay outside the gene matches. Germline V lookup: CDR1 SNHLY, CDR2 FYNNEI. The CDR3 spans 20 residues. CDR3 in amino acids: CASSPTDGTGPPRSNQPQHF. CDR3 DNA: TGTGCCAGCAGTCCTACCGACGGGACAGGCCCTCCTCGTAGCAATCAGCCCCAGCATTTT. The full variable domain, completed using reference TRBV2 and TRBJ1-5, is EPEVTQTPSHQVTQMGQEVILRCVPISNHLYFYWYRQILGQKVEFLVSFYNNEISEKSEIFDDQFSVERPDGSNFTLKIRSTKLEDSAMYFCASSPTDGTGPPRSNQPQHFGDGTRLSIL.

The chain has TRBV29-1 and TRBJ1-2, with 10 bases matching TRBD1. Germline CDR1 is SQVTM and CDR2 is ANQGSEA. This CDR3 comprises 13 residues. With 8 bases clipped from V and 5 bases from J, the junction kept 8 bases outside the gene matches. The chain's CDR3 is CSTLPGQGYGYTF. CDR3 nucleotides: TGCAGCACATTACCGGGACAGGGGTATGGCTACACCTTC.

This chain connects TRBV18 to TRBJ1-2, with D possibly being TRBD1 (6 bases). Trimming cost V 3 bases and J 2 bases, with 10 bases left between them. Germline CDR1 is KGHSH and CDR2 is LQKENI. The CDR3 spans 14 residues. This chain's CDR3 is CASSPEQGNYGYTF. Written as DNA, the CDR3 is TGTGCCAGCTCACCGGAGCAGGGGAACTATGGCTACACCTTC.

The genes are TRBV5-6 and TRBJ2-7; maybe TRBD2 (5 bases). The CDR3 totals 13 residues. Germline lookup yields CDR1 SGHDT and CDR2 YYEEEE. V lost 5 bases and J lost 2, with 11 bases in between. The CDR3 loop reads CASSNRLTYEQYF. The CDR3 bases are TGTGCCAGCAGTAATCGACTAACCTACGAGCAGTACTTC.

CDR3 nucleotides: TGTGCCAGCAGTTACCCCGGGACAGGGGGGACCCAGTACTTC. It translates to CASSYPGTGGTQYF. V gene TRBV6-5 combines with J gene TRBJ2-5; 11 bases are a match to TRBD1. V shed 2 bases, J shed 7 bases, and the junction held 3 bases outside the gene matches. Germline loops: CDR1 MNHEY, CDR2 SVGAGI. The CDR3 totals 14 residues.

This clone was recorded a few times. The CDR3 DNA sequence: TGTGCCAGCAGTCCCAGACTAGGAGGAGATACGCAGTATTTT. It yields the protein CASSPRLGGDTQYF. This chain links TRBV6-2 or TRBV6-3 with TRBJ2-3; perhaps TRBD2 as D (6 bases). This CDR3 comprises 14 residues. Germline V gene sequence: CDR1 MNHEY, CDR2 SVGEGT. V was shortened by 5 bases and J by 5 bases, with 14 bases between the two germline ends.

The J gene is TRBJ1-1, the V gene TRBV28; weak D call: TRBD1 (5 bases). In germline, CDR1 is MDHEN, CDR2 SYDVKM. V gave up 5 bases and J gave up 1 base, with 14 bases separating them. The CDR3 loop spans 15 amino acids. CDR3 DNA sequence: TGTGCCAGCAGTCCGCCGGGTGGGGGGAACACTGAAGCTTTCTTT. Protein product: CASSPPGGGNTEAFF. Combining the CDR3 with reference TRBV28 and TRBJ1-1 gives the whole variable domain DVKVTQSSRYLVKRTGEKVFLECVQDMDHENMFWYRQDPGLGLRLIYFSYDVKMKEKGDIPEGYSVSREKKERFSLILESASTNQTSMYLCASSPPGGGNTEAFFGQGTRLTVV.

This chain uses TRBV6-5 with TRBJ2-4, with 7 bases aligning to TRBD1. Trimming cost V 8 bases and J 5 bases; bases outside gene matches: 6. The CDR3 is 13 residues long. The V gene's germline CDR1 is MNHEY and CDR2 SVGAGI. The CDR3 sequence: CASSTGAQNIQYF. In nucleotides, the CDR3 is TGTGCCAGCTCTACAGGGGCTCAAAACATTCAGTACTTC.

The chain has TRBV3-1 (or the pseudogene TRBV3-2) and TRBJ1-1; 7 bases match TRBD1. The CDR3 consists of 15 residues. Unmatched junction bases numbered 9, after V lost 4 bases and J lost 4 bases. CDR1 and CDR2 from the germline V gene are LGHDT and YNNKEL (reference sequence). The CDR3 loop is CASSPLDRWGTEAFF. In DNA form, the CDR3 reads TGTGCCAGCAGCCCCCTGGACAGGTGGGGCACTGAAGCTTTCTTT.